Following are 30 T cell receptor beta chains from one sample sequenced in a study of shared clonotypes between healthy human individuals. The data were produced by immunoSEQ multiplex PCR, yet TCRdb's version contains in-frame clones alone and is incomplete. The repertoire holds approximately 1.5 million clones, 98% seen once, with about 0.4% in the top ten. The sequenced sample was naive CD4+ T cells sorted from blood. Subset described: CD45RA+ positively selected. Source of these receptors: a young man in good health.

Here the CDR3 DNA reads TGTGCCAGCAGCTTCCCCGGTAGGGGCTCCTACAATGAGCAGTTCTTC. Translating it yields CASSFPGRGSYNEQFF. The chain employs TRBV7-2 and TRBJ2-1; D perhaps matches TRBD1 (5 bases). Trimming shortened V by 3 bases and J by 0 bases, and 12 bases separated the two germline ends. The CDR3 runs 16 residues. CDR1 is SGHTA, CDR2 FQGNSA, per germline.

The gene calls are TRBV7-2 and TRBJ2-7; 7 bases agree with TRBD1. Germline V gene lookup returns CDR1 SGHTA and CDR2 FQGNSA. This CDR3 has 15 residues. Unmatched junction bases numbered 11, after V lost 5 bases and J lost 4 bases. The chain's CDR3 is CASSPQGLTRYEQYF. The CDR3 nucleotides read TGTGCCAGCAGCCCACAGGGGCTTACAAGGTACGAGCAGTACTTC. Filled out from reference TRBV7-2 and TRBJ2-7, the complete variable domain reads GAGVSQSPSNKVTEKGKDVELRCDPISGHTALYWYRQSLGQGLEFLIYFQGNSAPDKSGLPSDRFSAERTGGSVSTLTIQRTQQEDSAVYLCASSPQGLTRYEQYFGPGTRLTVT.

A word on this clone: The sample contains more than one DNA sequence encoding this CDR3. CDR3 in amino acids: CASSLGGTGELFF. In DNA form, the CDR3 reads TGCGCCAGCAGCTTGGGGGGAACCGGGGAGCTGTTTTTT. This chain joins TRBV5-1 and TRBJ2-2, with D hard to call. This CDR3 comprises 13 residues. Germline values: CDR1 SGHRS, CDR2 YFSETQ. V was pared by 0 bases and J by 5 bases, with 5 bases between.

A note on this clone: Other DNA sequences in this sample translate to the same CDR3. The rearrangement links TRBV5-1 to TRBJ2-3; no clear D gene. V lost 5 bases and J lost 6, with 7 bases in between. The germline V gene encodes CDR1 SGHRS and CDR2 YFSETQ. CDR3 length: 11 amino acids. The CDR3 here is CASRFGDTQYF. CDR3 coding DNA: TGCGCCAGCAGGTTCGGGGATACGCAGTATTTT.

The chain joins TRBV27 to TRBJ2-1, with 9 bases matching TRBD1. V lost 7 bases and J lost 5; bases outside the gene matches: 15. The CDR3 runs to 17 residues. CDR1 and CDR2 from the germline V gene are MNHEY and SMNVEV (reference sequence). The CDR3 nucleotides are TGTGCCAGCACTATCCGTTTCGCGACAGGGGGGAACAATGAGCAGTTCTTC. This translates into CASTIRFATGGNNEQFF.

The chain employs TRBV27 and TRBJ2-1, with D possibly matching TRBD2 (6 bases). The ends were cut back, 6 bases at V and 10 bases at J, with 7 bases in the middle. Germline CDR1 and CDR2: MNHEY and SMNVEV (reference sequence). CDR3 length: 10 amino acids. CDR3 residues: CASRGGEQFF. CDR3 coding DNA: TGTGCCAGCAGGGGAGGAGAGCAGTTCTTC.

The V and J genes are TRBV10-3 and TRBJ2-2, with D maybe TRBD2 (7 bases). Trimming cost V 0 bases and J 4 bases, with 12 bases left between them. Per the germline V gene, CDR1 is ENHRY and CDR2 is SYGVKD. The CDR3 runs to 16 residues. CDR3 DNA sequence: TGTGCCATCAGTGAGTCGAGGCGGGGGCTCACCGGGGAGCTGTTTTTT. It encodes CAISESRRGLTGELFF.

This clone was detected once. This chain links TRBV28 with TRBJ2-1; 8 bases align to TRBD1. The trim removed 1 base at V and 5 bases at J, leaving 4 bases unmatched. CDR1 is MDHEN and CDR2 is SYDVKM in the germline V gene. The CDR3 is made up of 15 amino acids. The CDR3 bases are TGTGCCAGCAGTTTATACACAGGGGGGAACAATGAGCAGTTCTTC. It specifies CASSLYTGGNNEQFF.

V gene TRBV2 combines with J gene TRBJ2-7; the match to TRBD2 covers 7 bases. Germline V gives CDR1 SNHLY, CDR2 FYNNEI. V shed 9 bases, J shed 2 bases, and the junction held 7 bases outside the gene matches. The CDR3 is 13 residues long. DNA for the CDR3: TGTGCCAGATCCGTTCTAGCGGCCTACGAGCAGTACTTC. Translated: CARSVLAAYEQYF.

The chain has TRBV7-2 and TRBJ1-1; maybe TRBD1 (5 bases). This CDR3 comprises 16 residues. Trimming pared 3 bases from V and 1 base from J, leaving 15 bases between. Germline V gene sequence: CDR1 SGHTA, CDR2 FQGNSA. CDR3 residues: CASSLIRRQGNTEAFF. The DNA for the CDR3 is TGTGCCAGCAGCTTGATTCGCAGGCAGGGGAACACTGAAGCTTTCTTT.

The rearrangement joins TRBV28 to TRBJ1-1; D gene uncertain. Germline CDR1 reads MDHEN; CDR2 reads SYDVKM. The CDR3 spans 11 residues. V was trimmed by 5 bases and J by 8 bases, leaving 9 bases between them. CDR3 in amino acids: CASSRRQEAFF. In DNA, the CDR3 is TGTGCCAGCAGTCGGAGACAAGAAGCTTTCTTT. Together with reference TRBV28 and TRBJ1-1, the CDR3 gives the full variable domain: DVKVTQSSRYLVKRTGEKVFLECVQDMDHENMFWYRQDPGLGLRLIYFSYDVKMKEKGDIPEGYSVSREKKERFSLILESASTNQTSMYLCASSRRQEAFFGQGTRLTVV.

The V gene is TRBV7-2, the J gene TRBJ2-2; the match to TRBD2 covers 8 bases. CDR1 is SGHTA and CDR2 is FQGNSA in the germline V gene. J was trimmed by 3 bases and V by 3 bases; bases with no gene match: 3. This CDR3 is built from 15 residues. The CDR3 sequence: CASSFRGRHTGELFF. For the CDR3, the DNA is TGTGCCAGCAGCTTCCGCGGGAGGCACACCGGGGAGCTGTTTTTT. Full variable domain (missing parts from reference TRBV7-2 and TRBJ2-2): GAGVSQSPSNKVTEKGKDVELRCDPISGHTALYWYRQSLGQGLEFLIYFQGNSAPDKSGLPSDRFSAERTGGSVSTLTIQRTQQEDSAVYLCASSFRGRHTGELFFGEGSRLTVL.

The chain joins TRBV5-6 to TRBJ2-6; D may be TRBD1 or TRBD2 (6 bases each). The CDR3 is made up of 18 amino acids. CDR1 SGHDT and CDR2 YYEEEE come from the germline V gene. V lost 1 base, J lost 0 bases, and 14 bases lay in between. The CDR3 region is CASSLMGGSRSGANVLTF. Here the CDR3 DNA reads TGTGCCAGCAGCTTGATGGGGGGCTCTCGCTCTGGGGCCAACGTCCTGACTTTC.

The V call is TRBV19, the J call TRBJ2-5, with D possibly called TRBD1 or TRBD2 (5 bases each). The CDR3 spans 11 residues. Germline assignment: CDR1 LNHDA and CDR2 SQIVND (reference sequence). CDR3 coding DNA: TGTGGGCAGGGCGAGGGAGAGACCCAGTACTTC. The encoded protein is CGQGEGETQYF.

This chain connects TRBV5-1 to TRBJ2-7; 8 bases agree with TRBD1. Germline V gives CDR1 SGHRS, CDR2 YFSETQ. Trimming at V came to 2 bases and at J to 6 bases, leaving 10 bases not matched to a gene. The CDR3 is 15 amino acids. This chain's CDR3 is CASSFQGAEEVEQYF. CDR3 coding DNA: TGCGCCAGCAGCTTTCAGGGGGCTGAAGAGGTCGAGCAGTACTTC.

The J gene is TRBJ2-1, the V gene TRBV4-3; perhaps TRBD2 as D (5 bases). CDR3 length: 17 residues. The V end was cut by 3 bases, the J end by 2 bases, with 17 bases between. Germline loops: CDR1 LGHNA, CDR2 YSLEER. DNA for the CDR3: TGCGCCAGCAGCCAGATACGAAACGGGAACGCCTACAATGAGCAGTTCTTC. Translating it yields CASSQIRNGNAYNEQFF.

This chain connects TRBV11-2 to TRBJ2-2; 7 bases are a match to TRBD2. The trim removed 4 bases at V and 3 bases at J, leaving 14 bases unmatched. The germline gives CDR1 SGHAT, CDR2 FQNNGV. There are 18 residues in the CDR3. The CDR3 here is CASSSQRDHAGDTGELFF. CDR3 in DNA: TGTGCCAGCAGCTCCCAGCGGGACCACGCTGGGGACACCGGGGAGCTGTTTTTT. The entire variable domain, with the rest obtained from reference TRBV11-2 and TRBJ2-2, is as follows: EAGVAQSPRYKIIEKRQSVAFWCNPISGHATLYWYQQILGQGPKLLIQFQNNGVVDDSQLPKDRFSAERLKGVDSTLKIQPAKLEDSAVYLCASSSQRDHAGDTGELFFGEGSRLTVL.

The J gene is TRBJ1-1, the V gene TRBV7-2, with TRBD1 identical over 10 bases. The V and J ends lost 5 bases and 5 bases, in that order; junction bases with no gene match: 11. The V gene's germline CDR1 is SGHTA and CDR2 FQGNSA. The CDR3 contains 16 residues. DNA for the CDR3: TGTGCCAGCAGCGGCCAGGACAGGGGGAAGGGGACTGAAGCTTTCTTT. Its translation is CASSGQDRGKGTEAFF.

The chain uses TRBV15 and TRBJ1-2, with 8 nucleotides matching TRBD1. The junction had 4 bases not matched to a gene; V was cut back by 0 bases and J by 7 bases. The germline V gene encodes CDR1 LNHNV and CDR2 YYDKDF (reference sequence). The CDR3 consists of 14 residues. The CDR3 spells CATSRERTGIGYTF. CDR3 DNA sequence: TGTGCCACCAGCAGAGAACGGACAGGGATTGGCTACACCTTC.

V is TRBV28 and J is TRBJ2-1; 7 bases line up with TRBD2. With 5 bases clipped from V and 6 bases from J, the junction kept 4 bases outside the gene matches. The CDR3 is made up of 13 amino acids. Germline CDR1 MDHEN, CDR2 SYDVKM. The CDR3 sequence is CASSAGVGNEQFF. DNA for the CDR3: TGTGCCAGCAGTGCGGGAGTGGGCAATGAGCAGTTCTTC. The variable domain in full, with the rest retrieved from reference TRBV28 and TRBJ2-1, is DVKVTQSSRYLVKRTGEKVFLECVQDMDHENMFWYRQDPGLGLRLIYFSYDVKMKEKGDIPEGYSVSREKKERFSLILESASTNQTSMYLCASSAGVGNEQFFGPGTRLTVL.

This chain connects TRBV4-1 to TRBJ1-4, with D unresolved. CDR1 is MGHRA and CDR2 is YSYEKL in the germline V gene. This CDR3 is 13 amino acids long. V was clipped by 8 bases and J by 5 bases, with 12 bases between them. CDR3 amino acids: CASSVLGNEKLFF. The CDR3 nucleotides read TGCGCCAGCTCCGTTTTGGGGAATGAAAAACTGTTTTTT.

This chain uses TRBV4-3 with TRBJ1-1, with 9 nucleotides matching TRBD1. Trimming removed 1 base from V and 0 bases from J; junction bases left unmatched: 18. Germline CDR1 reads LGHNA; CDR2 reads YSLEER. The CDR3 covers 21 residues. The CDR3 is CASSQVPGTGSFLGMNTEAFF. CDR3 DNA: TGCGCCAGCAGCCAAGTGCCCGGGACAGGGAGTTTCTTGGGTATGAACACTGAAGCTTTCTTT.

The CDR3 region is CATRDQSSYNEQFF. DNA of the CDR3: TGTGCCACCAGGGACCAAAGCTCCTACAATGAGCAGTTCTTC. This chain links TRBV10-3 with TRBJ2-1; D assignment may be TRBD1 or TRBD2 (5 bases each). There are 14 residues in the CDR3. Deletions cut 10 bases from V and 0 bases from J, with 13 bases between. Looked up from germline, CDR1 is ENHRY and CDR2 is SYGVKD.

V is TRBV18 and J is TRBJ1-1; D is possibly TRBD1 (5 bases). Germline V gives CDR1 KGHSH, CDR2 LQKENI. V lost 1 base and J 8 bases, leaving 14 bases between the germline ends. CDR3 length equals 14 residues. The CDR3 loop is CASSPLGGAKEAFF. The DNA for the CDR3 is TGTGCCAGCTCACCACTAGGCGGGGCCAAAGAAGCTTTCTTT.

CDR3 DNA: TGCGCCAGCAGCTTGGTCCCGGGCAAAAACACTGAAGCTTTCTTT. It translates to CASSLVPGKNTEAFF. The chain links TRBV5-1 to TRBJ1-1; the D is unclear. CDR3 length equals 15 residues. The germline V and J ends were trimmed by 0 bases and 2 bases, with 11 bases remaining between them. Looked up from germline, CDR1 is SGHRS and CDR2 is YFSETQ. The complete variable domain, with remaining parts taken from reference TRBV5-1 and TRBJ1-1, reads KAGVTQTPRYLIKTRGQQVTLSCSPISGHRSVSWYQQTPGQGLQFLFEYFSETQRNKGNFPGRFSGRQFSNSRSEMNVSTLELGDSALYLCASSLVPGKNTEAFFGQGTRLTVV.

V usage is TRBV5-1 and J usage is TRBJ2-1, with a weak D call TRBD2 (5 bases). The V and J ends lost 0 bases and 10 bases respectively, with 11 bases between them. Germline CDR1 SGHRS, CDR2 YFSETQ. This CDR3 has 13 amino acids. CDR3 loop: CASSLDPTGEQFF. The CDR3, as DNA: TGCGCCAGCAGCTTGGACCCAACGGGGGAGCAGTTCTTC.

The chain employs TRBV5-4 and TRBJ2-1, with D possibly matching TRBD2 (6 bases). Germline V gene sequence: CDR1 SGHNT, CDR2 YYREEE (reference sequence). The CDR3 length is 16 residues. With 4 bases removed from V and 0 bases from J, the gap between germline ends came to 14 bases. This CDR3 is CASSSVAGSSYNEQFF. Here the CDR3 DNA reads TGTGCCAGCAGCAGCGTGGCGGGAAGCTCCTACAATGAGCAGTTCTTC.

This rearrangement joins TRBV30 to TRBJ1-5, with D unresolved. The V and J ends lost 2 bases and 0 bases respectively, with 5 bases between them. CDR1 is GTSNPN and CDR2 is SVGIG in the germline V gene (reference sequence). CDR3 length equals 13 residues. The CDR3 DNA sequence: TGTGCCTGGAGTTTGCATAGCAATCAGCCCCAGCATTTT. Amino acids: CAWSLHSNQPQHF.

The V call is TRBV11-2, the J call TRBJ2-3, with D maybe TRBD2 (5 bases). This CDR3 comprises 14 residues. Per the germline V gene, CDR1 is SGHAT and CDR2 is FQNNGV. V was trimmed by 5 bases and J by 0 bases, leaving 9 bases between them. CDR3 nucleotides: TGTGCCAGCAGCCAACGGACTAGCACAGATACGCAGTATTTT. It specifies CASSQRTSTDTQYF.

The chain recombines TRBV14 with TRBJ2-1, with TRBD2 matching 7 bases. The CDR3 has 15 residues. J gave up 0 bases and V 6 bases, and 5 bases lay outside the gene matches. CDR1 and CDR2 (germline): SGHDN, FVKESK. Here the CDR3 DNA reads TGTGCCAGCAGGCCGCGGGGGAGCTCCTACAATGAGCAGTTCTTC. It yields the protein CASRPRGSSYNEQFF.